Presented here are 22 T cell receptor beta chains from one specimen sequenced in a study of long-term antiretroviral therapy in people with HIV. Version v3.0 of the immunoSEQ assay ran at survey level. The protocol was immunoSEQ multiplex PCR, while the TCRdb copy is restricted to in-frame clones and leaves out a portion. This table has tens of thousands of clones, about 92% appearing once. This sample comprised unsorted PBMCs, obtained 4.4 years after starting antiretroviral therapy. The receptors were gathered from a woman between 50 and 59 years old with HIV.

V is TRBV5-1 and J is TRBJ1-6, with 9 bases fitting TRBD1. The CDR3 loop spans 15 amino acids. Germline V gene lookup returns CDR1 SGHRS and CDR2 YFSETQ. Trimming cost V 0 bases and J 7 bases; bases outside gene matches: 2. The CDR3 region is CASSLGTGANSPLHF. DNA for the CDR3: TGCGCCAGCAGCTTGGGGACAGGGGCGAATTCACCCCTCCACTTT. The whole variable domain, remainder taken from reference TRBV5-1 and TRBJ1-6, is KAGVTQTPRYLIKTRGQQVTLSCSPISGHRSVSWYQQTPGQGLQFLFEYFSETQRNKGNFPGRFSGRQFSNSRSEMNVSTLELGDSALYLCASSLGTGANSPLHFGNGTRLTVT.

In this sample, this clone turned up a few times. The J gene is TRBJ1-5, the V gene TRBV6-1, with 7 bases matching TRBD1. The CDR3 loop spans 16 amino acids. Germline V gene sequence: CDR1 MNHNS, CDR2 SASEGT. The junction had 7 bases not matched to a gene; V was cut back by 1 base and J by 4 bases. The CDR3 sequence is CASSEDETGPNQPQHF. The CDR3 nucleotides are TGTGCCAGCAGTGAAGACGAGACAGGGCCTAATCAGCCCCAGCATTTT.

The J gene is TRBJ2-3, the V gene TRBV5-1; 7 nucleotides agree with TRBD2. J gave up 4 bases and V 4 bases, and 6 bases lay outside the gene matches. The CDR3 spans 14 residues. From germline, CDR1 is SGHRS and CDR2 YFSETQ. Written as DNA, the CDR3 is TGCGCCAGCAGCCCGGAGCGGGGCGCAGATACGCAGTATTTT. Its translation: CASSPERGADTQYF. Complete variable domain (other parts from reference TRBV5-1 and TRBJ2-3): KAGVTQTPRYLIKTRGQQVTLSCSPISGHRSVSWYQQTPGQGLQFLFEYFSETQRNKGNFPGRFSGRQFSNSRSEMNVSTLELGDSALYLCASSPERGADTQYFGPGTRLTVL.

The rearrangement joins TRBV9 to TRBJ2-5, with D perhaps matching TRBD2 (6 bases). From germline, CDR1 is SGDLS and CDR2 YYNGEE. CDR3 size: 15 residues. The V end lost 7 bases, the J end lost 5 bases, and 21 bases lay between the germline ends. As DNA, the CDR3 is TGTGCCAGCTCTGAGGTCGGGGCGGGGATGGAGACCCAGTACTTC. This gives the protein CASSEVGAGMETQYF. The entire variable domain, with the rest obtained from reference TRBV9 and TRBJ2-5, is as follows: DSGVTQTPKHLITATGQRVTLRCSPRSGDLSVYWYQQSLDQGLQFLIQYYNGEERAKGNILERFSAQQFPDLHSELNLSSLELGDSALYFCASSEVGAGMETQYFGPGTRLLVL.

In this sample, this clone turned up once. The V call is TRBV25-1, the J call TRBJ1-4, with 10 nucleotides matching TRBD1. The J segment lost 9 bases and the V segment lost 2 bases, leaving 9 bases of the junction unmatched. Germline V CDR1 and CDR2: MGHDK, SYGVNS. The CDR3 has 16 amino acids. Here the CDR3 DNA reads TGTGCCAGCAGTGAAATCCATGGGACAGGGGAACAAAAACTGTTTTTT. Translating it yields CASSEIHGTGEQKLFF.

The chain carries TRBV11-3 and TRBJ1-1; D uncertain. Germline V gives CDR1 SGHNT, CDR2 YENEEA. This CDR3 comprises 13 residues. The V and J ends lost 2 bases and 6 bases respectively, with 10 bases between them. The CDR3 loop reads CASSLRSGAEAFF. The CDR3 region has the DNA TGTGCCAGCAGCTTAAGATCTGGGGCTGAAGCTTTCTTT.

V gene TRBV6-1 combines with J gene TRBJ1-5; D is ambiguous. Germline-derived CDR1 and CDR2 are MNHNS and SASEGT. V was trimmed by 2 bases and J by 7 bases, leaving 15 bases between them. The CDR3 covers 15 residues. The DNA of the CDR3 is TGTGCCAGCAGTGAATCCAGCACTCGGAGCCAGCCCCAGCATTTT. It translates to CASSESSTRSQPQHF.

This chain connects TRBV5-8 to TRBJ2-5; D possibly matches TRBD1 or TRBD2 (5 bases each). The CDR3 has 15 residues. With 4 bases removed from V and 1 base from J, the gap between germline ends came to 14 bases. Germline CDR1 reads SGHTS; CDR2 reads YDEGEE. The CDR3 nucleotides are TGTGCCAGCAGCCCCCCCGGGACGGCCCAAGAGACCCAGTACTTC. This codes for CASSPPGTAQETQYF.

The V call is TRBV6-1, the J call TRBJ1-2; a possible D gene is TRBD1 (6 bases). V dropped 5 bases and J dropped 4 bases, with 17 bases sitting between them. The CDR3 runs 15 residues. Germline lookup yields CDR1 MNHNS and CDR2 SASEGT. CDR3 DNA sequence: TGTGCCAGCAGTTCAACAGGGATCGTGTCCTATGGCTACACCTTC. It specifies CASSSTGIVSYGYTF.

The chain combines TRBV7-9 with TRBJ2-5, with 10 bases that match TRBD1. The ends lost 5 bases at V and 5 bases at J; junction bases unmatched: 8. The CDR3 contains 15 residues. CDR1 and CDR2 (germline): SEHNR, FQNEAQ (reference sequence). CDR3 bases: TGTGCCAGCAGCGAGACAGGGGGCTTCGCGGAGACCCAGTACTTC. It specifies CASSETGGFAETQYF.

The chain joins TRBV7-8 to TRBJ2-2; tentatively, D is TRBD1 or TRBD2 (6 bases each). Per the germline V gene, CDR1 is SGHVS and CDR2 is FQNEAQ. CDR3 length: 13 residues. V lost 1 base to trimming and J lost 7 bases, with 7 bases between them. CDR3 bases: TGTGCCAGCAGCTTAGAGGGGGGCGGGGAGCTGTTTTTT. Protein product: CASSLEGGGELFF.

The chain has TRBV5-6 and TRBJ2-1; TRBD2 matches 11 bases. The CDR3 sequence is 17 residues long. Looked up from germline, CDR1 is SGHDT and CDR2 is YYEEEE. V shed 0 bases, J shed 3 bases, and the junction held 5 bases outside the gene matches. This CDR3 is CASSLEGSGGDYNEQFF. The DNA of the CDR3 is TGTGCCAGCAGCTTGGAGGGTAGCGGGGGGGACTACAATGAGCAGTTCTTC.

The chain recombines TRBV30 with TRBJ1-4; D is unresolved. Germline V gene data show CDR1 as GTSNPN and CDR2 as SVGIG (reference sequence). With 6 bases removed from V and 7 bases from J, the gap between germline ends came to 24 bases. The CDR3 runs to 16 residues. The CDR3, as DNA: TGTGCCTGTACCTCCGGACCGTTGGGGAGGAGTGAAAAACTGTTTTTT. Amino acid sequence: CACTSGPLGRSEKLFF.

The chain has TRBV2 and TRBJ2-2; 8 bases are a match to TRBD2. Germline loops: CDR1 SNHLY, CDR2 FYNNEI. V dropped 0 bases and J dropped 7; count of bases not matched to a gene: 13. This CDR3 contains 18 residues. The CDR3 region is CASSEALGSGEMGGELFF. CDR3 nucleotide sequence: TGTGCCAGCAGTGAAGCCCTGGGTAGCGGGGAAATGGGCGGGGAGCTGTTTTTT. Combining the CDR3 with reference TRBV2 and TRBJ2-2 gives the whole variable domain EPEVTQTPSHQVTQMGQEVILRCVPISNHLYFYWYRQILGQKVEFLVSFYNNEISEKSEIFDDQFSVERPDGSNFTLKIRSTKLEDSAMYFCASSEALGSGEMGGELFFGEGSRLTVL.

The CDR3 DNA sequence: TGTGCCAGCACGGGACTAGCGGGGGCCAATGAGCAGTTCTTC. Protein sequence: CASTGLAGANEQFF. The J gene is TRBJ2-1, the V gene TRBV7-6; 14 bases match TRBD2. CDR3 length equals 14 residues. CDR1 is SGHVS and CDR2 is FNYEAQ in the germline V gene. J gave up 6 bases and V 7 bases, and 2 bases lay outside the gene matches.

This rearrangement joins TRBV7-2 to TRBJ2-6, with D hard to call. The germline V gene has CDR1 SGHTA and CDR2 FQGNSA. The CDR3 has 16 amino acids. Trimming removed 4 bases from V and 1 base from J, with 11 bases in between. The CDR3 spells CASSSGLGSGANVLTF. The CDR3 DNA follows: TGTGCCAGCAGCTCCGGGCTGGGGTCTGGGGCCAACGTCCTGACTTTC.

The rearrangement uses TRBV7-9 and TRBJ2-5, with TRBD2 matching 7 bases. This CDR3 comprises 15 residues. V dropped 7 bases and J dropped 0; count of bases not matched to a gene: 8. Germline V gene data show CDR1 as SEHNR and CDR2 as FQNEAQ (reference sequence). CDR3 coding DNA: TGTGCCAGCAATAACCGGGGGGTGCACCAAGAGACCCAGTACTTC. The encoded protein is CASNNRGVHQETQYF. Complete variable domain (other parts from reference TRBV7-9 and TRBJ2-5): DTGVSQNPRHKITKRGQNVTFRCDPISEHNRLYWYRQTLGQGPEFLTYFQNEAQLEKSRLLSDRFSAERPKGSFSTLEIQRTEQGDSAMYLCASNNRGVHQETQYFGPGTRLLVL.

The chain is built from TRBV7-2 and TRBJ1-4; D is ambiguous. The germline V gene has CDR1 SGHTA and CDR2 FQGNSA. The CDR3 runs 13 residues. Trimming took 5 bases from V and 8 from J, leaving 12 bases between them. DNA for the CDR3: TGTGCCAGCAGCGTACTGACACGGGAAAAACTGTTTTTT. Amino acids: CASSVLTREKLFF.

The gene calls are TRBV19 and TRBJ1-1; D is unresolved. CDR1 is LNHDA and CDR2 is SQIVND in the germline V gene (reference sequence). V was clipped by 4 bases and J by 0 bases, with 3 bases between them. The CDR3 contains 12 residues. The CDR3 DNA reads TGTGCCAGTAGTAGGGTGAACACTGAAGCTTTCTTT. It translates to CASSRVNTEAFF. Supplemented by reference TRBV19 and TRBJ1-1, the full variable domain reads DGGITQSPKYLFRKEGQNVTLSCEQNLNHDAMYWYRQDPGQGLRLIYYSQIVNDFQKGDIAEGYSVSREKKESFPLTVTSAQKNPTAFYLCASSRVNTEAFFGQGTRLTVV.

V gene TRBV19 combines with J gene TRBJ1-1, with TRBD1 as a possible D gene (5 bases). The CDR3 loop spans 12 amino acids. The V end lost 5 bases, the J end lost 4 bases, and 8 bases lay between the germline ends. Germline lookup yields CDR1 LNHDA and CDR2 SQIVND (reference sequence). CDR3 DNA sequence: TGTGCCAGTAGTCAGGGTGTCACTGAAGCTTTCTTT. Amino acids: CASSQGVTEAFF.

The gene calls are TRBV30 and TRBJ1-6, with 10 bases that match TRBD1. V was pared by 3 bases and J by 8 bases, with 7 bases of the junction left unmatched. CDR1 and CDR2 (germline): GTSNPN, SVGIG (reference sequence). The CDR3 covers 15 residues. CDR3 in DNA: TGTGCCTGGAGGGACGGGGACAGGGGTGATTCACCCCTCCACTTT. Translating it yields CAWRDGDRGDSPLHF.

V usage is TRBV11-3 and J usage is TRBJ2-1; the D gene is possibly TRBD2 (5 bases). Trimming shortened V by 2 bases and J by 3 bases, and 14 bases separated the two germline ends. Germline lookup yields CDR1 SGHNT and CDR2 YENEEA. The CDR3 loop spans 16 amino acids. The CDR3 DNA follows: TGTGCCAGCAGCTTAAATGGCGGGTTAAGCTACAATGAGCAGTTCTTC. Its protein product is CASSLNGGLSYNEQFF.